This is a list of T cell receptor beta chains from one sample in a study of T-cell memory formation after mild COVID-19. TCRdb analysed the 5' RACE reads with MiXCR anew, one entry per CDR3 protein. The sample contains 390,000 or so distinct CDR3 sequences, 15% to 20% of which appear only once. The sample consisted of PBMCs or a T cell subset sorted from them (not recorded which). The receptors stem from a man between 18 and 29 years old who had mild COVID-19 (a few samples of this study predate the infection). Cell type and time point are not known. The CDR3 runs from the conserved cysteine through the conserved F or W. A D gene is named only where the DNA matches it firmly. Not all rows give a size; the values are once, few, many and, for expanded clones, a class.

abundance | j_gene | d_gene | v_gene | CDR3aa | CDR3nt
many | TRBJ2-1 | TRBD1 | TRBV5-1 | CASSLWSGGSYNEQFF | TGCGCCAGCAGCTTGTGGTCAGGGGGCTCCTACAATGAGCAGTTCTTC
- | TRBJ2-2 | - | TRBV12-5 | CASGTGSGDTGELFF | TGTGCTAGTGGTACAGGGTCGGGGGACACCGGGGAGCTGTTTTTT
few | TRBJ1-6 | - | TRBV5-1 | CASSPRTAWNSYNSPLHF | TGCGCCAGCAGCCCAAGGACAGCCTGGAACTCCTATAATTCACCCCTCCACTTT
- | TRBJ2-1 | TRBD1 | TRBV12-3/TRBV12-4 | CASRLTGLGYNEQFF | TGTGCCAGCAGGCTGACAGGGTTAGGGTACAATGAGCAGTTCTTC
once | TRBJ2-1 | - | TRBV20-1 | CSASDWSGTYNEQFF | TGCAGTGCTTCCGACTGGTCCGGGACCTACAATGAGCAGTTCTTC
many | TRBJ1-4 | - | TRBV7-2 | CASSLLGGATNEKLFF | TGTGCCAGCAGCTTGTTGGGTGGGGCAACTAATGAAAAACTGTTTTTT
few | TRBJ2-3 | - | TRBV12-3/TRBV12-4 | CASSLAGGAGPTDTQYF | TGTGCCAGCAGTTTGGCTGGGGGAGCGGGCCCCACAGATACGCAGTATTTT
- | TRBJ2-3 | - | TRBV21-1 | CASSKAPPQGSSTDTQYF | TGTGCCAGCAGCAAAGCGCCCCCACAGGGCTCTAGCACAGATACGCAGTATTTT
few | TRBJ1-1 | - | TRBV18 | CASSWNTEAFF | TGTGCCAGCTCCTGGAACACTGAAGCTTTCTTT
many | TRBJ2-5 | TRBD2 | TRBV7-2 | CASSSSGDLGTQYF | TGTGCCAGCAGCTCGAGCGGGGACCTTGGGACCCAGTACTTC
few | TRBJ2-2 | TRBD1 | TRBV5-6 | CASSSGQGPIGELFF | TGTGCCAGCAGCTCGGGACAGGGGCCGATCGGGGAGCTGTTTTTT
- | TRBJ2-7 | - | TRBV20-1 | CSARMGPYYEQYF | TGCAGTGCTAGAATGGGACCCTACTACGAGCAGTACTTC
- | TRBJ2-5 | - | TRBV20-1 | CSAPEVVQETQYF | TGCAGTGCTCCTGAGGTAGTCCAAGAGACCCAGTACTTC
many | TRBJ1-2 | - | TRBV20-1 | CSAPEGITNYGYTF | TGCAGTGCGCCGGAGGGGATTACTAACTATGGCTACACCTTC
few | TRBJ1-2 | TRBD1 | TRBV20-1 | CSASLSPTGGDGYTF | TGCAGTGCTAGCCTATCTCCTACAGGGGGGGACGGCTACACCTTC
few | TRBJ2-1 | TRBD2 | TRBV27 | CASRTLAGDYNEQFF | TGTGCCAGCAGGACCTTAGCGGGGGACTACAATGAGCAGTTCTTC
- | TRBJ2-3 | - | TRBV7-2 | CASSLGVATDTQYF | TGTGCCAGCAGCTTAGGAGTCGCCACAGATACGCAGTATTTT
- | TRBJ2-1 | TRBD2 | TRBV20-1 | CSAPLAGGRDNEQFF | TGCAGTGCCCCACTAGCGGGGGGGCGCGACAATGAGCAGTTCTTC
few | TRBJ2-3 | TRBD2 | TRBV6-5 | CASKDSGGRADTQYF | TGTGCCAGCAAGGATAGCGGGGGGAGGGCAGATACGCAGTATTTT
few | TRBJ2-3 | - | TRBV4-3 | CASSQGVLDTQYF | TGCGCCAGCAGCCAAGGGGTCCTAGATACGCAGTATTTT
few | TRBJ1-1 | TRBD1 | TRBV4-1 | CASSTHPGQGGTEAFF | TGCGCCAGCAGCACCCACCCTGGACAGGGCGGCACTGAAGCTTTCTTT
- | TRBJ2-1 | - | TRBV27 | CASSSHSGSTSGQFF | TGTGCCAGCAGTTCTCACTCCGGGTCTACTAGTGGGCAGTTCTTC
- | TRBJ1-4 | - | TRBV7-8 | CASSSRANEKLFF | TGTGCCAGCAGCTCCAGGGCTAATGAAAAACTGTTTTTT
many | TRBJ2-3 | - | TRBV7-2 | CASSFAQGRADTQYF | TGTGCCAGCTCCTTCGCCCAGGGTAGGGCAGATACGCAGTATTTT
- | TRBJ2-1 | TRBD1 | TRBV6-5 | CASSLDGTAPPEFF | TGTGCCAGCAGTTTAGACGGGACAGCCCCACCGGAGTTCTTC
few | TRBJ1-5 | TRBD1 | TRBV20-1 | CSARVVGQANQPQHF | TGCAGTGCTAGAGTTGTGGGACAGGCTAATCAGCCCCAGCATTTT
few | TRBJ1-2 | - | TRBV7-9 | CASSLDAGTNYGYTF | TGTGCCAGCAGCTTAGACGCAGGGACTAACTATGGCTACACCTTC
- | TRBJ2-5 | TRBD2 | TRBV5-1 | CASTSGGQETQYF | TGCGCCAGCACTAGCGGGGGGCAAGAGACCCAGTACTTC
- | TRBJ2-2 | TRBD2 | TRBV6-5 | CASTIGLAGGHGTGELFF | TGTGCCAGCACGATAGGACTAGCGGGGGGTCACGGCACCGGGGAGCTGTTTTTT
- | TRBJ1-1 | - | TRBV5-1 | CASRQTVQNTEAFF | TGCGCCAGCAGGCAGACAGTGCAGAACACTGAAGCTTTCTTT